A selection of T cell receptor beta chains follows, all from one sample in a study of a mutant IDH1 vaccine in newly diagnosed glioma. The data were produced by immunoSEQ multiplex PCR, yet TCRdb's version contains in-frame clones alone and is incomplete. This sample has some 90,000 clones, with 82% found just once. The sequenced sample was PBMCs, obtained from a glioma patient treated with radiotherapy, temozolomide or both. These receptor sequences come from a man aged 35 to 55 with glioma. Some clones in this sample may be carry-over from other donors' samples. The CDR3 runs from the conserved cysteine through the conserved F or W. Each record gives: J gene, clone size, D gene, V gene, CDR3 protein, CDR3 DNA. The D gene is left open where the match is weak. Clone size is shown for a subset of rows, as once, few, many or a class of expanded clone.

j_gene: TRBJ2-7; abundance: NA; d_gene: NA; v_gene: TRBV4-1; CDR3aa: CASSQVQDNGYEQYF; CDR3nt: TGCGCCAGCAGCCAAGTTCAGGACAATGGCTACGAGCAGTACTTC
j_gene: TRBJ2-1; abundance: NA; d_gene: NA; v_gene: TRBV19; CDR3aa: CASNWGSYNEQFF; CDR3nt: TGTGCCAGTAATTGGGGCTCCTACAATGAGCAGTTCTTC
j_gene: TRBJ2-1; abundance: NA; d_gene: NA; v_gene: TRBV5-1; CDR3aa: CASSPGRYNEQFF; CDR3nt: TGCGCCAGCAGCCCCGGACGGTACAATGAGCAGTTCTTC
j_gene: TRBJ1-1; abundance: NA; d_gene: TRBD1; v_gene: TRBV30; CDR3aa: CASYRGWNTEAFF; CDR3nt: TGTGCCTCCTACAGGGGATGGAACACTGAAGCTTTCTTT
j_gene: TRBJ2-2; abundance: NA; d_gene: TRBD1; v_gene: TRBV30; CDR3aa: CAWRTGDNTGELFF; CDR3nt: TGTGCCTGGAGGACAGGGGATAACACCGGGGAGCTGTTTTTT
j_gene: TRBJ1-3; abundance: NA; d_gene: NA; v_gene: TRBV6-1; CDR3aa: CASSSDRNSGNTIYF; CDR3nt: TGTGCCAGCAGCAGTGACAGGAACTCTGGAAACACCATATATTTT
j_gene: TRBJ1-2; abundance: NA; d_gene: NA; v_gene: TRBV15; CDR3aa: CATSRDRTDSAIYGYTF; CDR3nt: TGTGCCACCAGCAGAGATCGGACAGATTCGGCCATCTATGGCTACACCTTC
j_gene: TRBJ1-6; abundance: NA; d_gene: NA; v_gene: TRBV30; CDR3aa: CAWSQGNSPLHF; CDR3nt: TGTGCCTGGAGTCAGGGTAACTCACCCCTCCACTTT
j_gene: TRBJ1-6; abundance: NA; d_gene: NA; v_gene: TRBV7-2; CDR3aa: CASSPITGRYNSPLHF; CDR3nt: TGTGCCAGCAGCCCTATAACCGGACGGTATAATTCACCCCTCCACTTT
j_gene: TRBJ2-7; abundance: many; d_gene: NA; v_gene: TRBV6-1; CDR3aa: CASRGAGGYEQYF; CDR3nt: TGTGCCAGCCGCGGTGCGGGTGGCTACGAGCAGTACTTC
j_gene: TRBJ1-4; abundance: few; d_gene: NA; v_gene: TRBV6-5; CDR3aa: CASSTGWEKLFF; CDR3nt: TGTGCCAGCAGTACCGGGTGGGAAAAACTGTTTTTT
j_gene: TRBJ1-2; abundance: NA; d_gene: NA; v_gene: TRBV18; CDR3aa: CASSPAPQGRNGYTF; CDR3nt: TGTGCCAGCTCACCGGCCCCACAGGGTCGTAATGGCTACACCTTC
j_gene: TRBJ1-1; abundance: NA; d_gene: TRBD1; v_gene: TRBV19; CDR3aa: CASSIVGTVLNTEAFF; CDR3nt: TGTGCCAGTAGTATAGTGGGGACAGTCTTGAACACTGAAGCTTTCTTT
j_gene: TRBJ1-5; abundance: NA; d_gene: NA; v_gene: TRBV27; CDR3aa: CASSFSDGLGQPQHF; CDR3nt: TGTGCCAGCAGTTTCTCCGACGGACTGGGACAGCCCCAGCATTTT
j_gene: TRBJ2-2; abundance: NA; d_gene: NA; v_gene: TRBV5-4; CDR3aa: CASGQGGGSRNTGELFF; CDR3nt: TGTGCCAGCGGGCAGGGGGGAGGGAGTAGGAACACCGGGGAGCTGTTTTTT
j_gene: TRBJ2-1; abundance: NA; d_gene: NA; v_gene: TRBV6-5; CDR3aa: CASRRERYTYNEQFF; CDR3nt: TGTGCCAGCAGAAGGGAACGTTACACCTACAATGAGCAGTTCTTC
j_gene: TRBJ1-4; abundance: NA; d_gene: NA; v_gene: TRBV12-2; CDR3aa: CASRLWGNEKLFF; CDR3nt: TGTGCAAGTCGCTTATGGGGTAATGAAAAACTGTTTTTT
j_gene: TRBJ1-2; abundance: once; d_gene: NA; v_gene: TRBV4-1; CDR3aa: CASSQTPGGNYGYTF; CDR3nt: TGCGCCAGCAGCCAAACCCCGGGGGGTAACTATGGCTACACCTTC
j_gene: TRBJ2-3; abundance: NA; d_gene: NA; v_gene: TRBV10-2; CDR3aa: CASSEGTQGTQYF; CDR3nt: TGCGCCAGCAGTGAAGGGACTCAAGGTACGCAGTATTTT
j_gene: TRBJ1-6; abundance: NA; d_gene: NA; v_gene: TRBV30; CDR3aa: CAWGPMGGSPLHF; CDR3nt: TGTGCCTGGGGTCCCATGGGAGGGTCACCCCTCCACTTT
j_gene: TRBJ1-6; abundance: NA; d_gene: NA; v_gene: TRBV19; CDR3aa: CASSPGGNGSPLHF; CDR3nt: TGTGCCAGTAGCCCTGGGGGGAATGGATCACCCCTCCACTTT
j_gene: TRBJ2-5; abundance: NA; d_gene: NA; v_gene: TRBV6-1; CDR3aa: CASSGKKAQETQYF; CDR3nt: TGTGCCAGCAGTGGCAAGAAGGCTCAAGAGACCCAGTACTTC
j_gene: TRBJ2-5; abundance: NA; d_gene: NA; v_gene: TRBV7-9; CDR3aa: CASSPFLSRGEGETQYF; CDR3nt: TGTGCCAGCAGCCCCTTCCTCTCGAGGGGGGAAGGGGAGACCCAGTACTTC
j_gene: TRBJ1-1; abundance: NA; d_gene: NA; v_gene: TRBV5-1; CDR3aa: CASSLQGINTEAFF; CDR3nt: TGCGCCAGCAGCTTGCAGGGGATAAACACTGAAGCTTTCTTT
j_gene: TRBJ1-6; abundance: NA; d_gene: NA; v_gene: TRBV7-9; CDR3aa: CASTLPARGSNSPLHF; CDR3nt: TGTGCCAGCACCCTCCCCGCCAGGGGTTCTAATTCACCCCTCCACTTT
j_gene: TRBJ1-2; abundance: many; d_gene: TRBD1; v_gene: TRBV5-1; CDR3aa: CASRTGGVYGYTF; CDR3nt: TGCGCCAGCAGAACAGGGGGCGTCTATGGCTACACCTTC
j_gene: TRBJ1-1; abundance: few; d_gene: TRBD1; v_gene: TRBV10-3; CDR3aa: CASRQGRTEAFF; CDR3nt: TGTGCCAGCAGACAGGGGAGGACTGAAGCTTTCTTT
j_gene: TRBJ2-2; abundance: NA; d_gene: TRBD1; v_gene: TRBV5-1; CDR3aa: CASSIGQGGVGELFF; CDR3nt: TGCGCCAGCAGTATTGGACAGGGGGGTGTCGGGGAGCTGTTTTTT
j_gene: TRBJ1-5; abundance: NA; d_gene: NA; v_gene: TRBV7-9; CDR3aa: CASSLTGDSNQPQHF; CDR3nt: TGTGCCAGCAGCCTTACAGGTGATAGCAATCAGCCCCAGCATTTT
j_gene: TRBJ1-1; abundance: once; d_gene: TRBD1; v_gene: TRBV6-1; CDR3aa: CASSQQGVLNTEAFF; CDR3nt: TGTGCCAGCAGTCAACAGGGGGTTCTCAACACTGAAGCTTTCTTT
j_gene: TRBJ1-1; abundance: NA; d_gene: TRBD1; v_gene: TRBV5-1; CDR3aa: CASSVTGGGQNTEAFF; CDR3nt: TGCGCCAGCAGCGTCACAGGGGGCGGGCAGAACACTGAAGCTTTCTTT
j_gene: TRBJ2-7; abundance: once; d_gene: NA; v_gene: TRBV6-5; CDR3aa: CASSYGTGYEQYF; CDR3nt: TGTGCCAGCAGTTATGGGACGGGCTACGAGCAGTACTTC
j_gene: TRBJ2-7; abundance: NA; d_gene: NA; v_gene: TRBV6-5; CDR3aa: CASSYQETNYEQYF; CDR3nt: TGTGCCAGCAGTTACCAGGAGACAAACTACGAGCAGTACTTC
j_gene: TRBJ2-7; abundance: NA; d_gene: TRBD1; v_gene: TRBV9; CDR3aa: CASSVQPTGLVYEQYF; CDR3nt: TGTGCCAGCAGCGTACAGCCGACAGGGTTGGTATACGAGCAGTACTTC
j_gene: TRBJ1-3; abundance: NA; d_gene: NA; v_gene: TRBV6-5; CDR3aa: CASSYDTNSGNTIYF; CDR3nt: TGTGCCAGCAGTTACGATACAAACTCTGGAAACACCATATATTTT
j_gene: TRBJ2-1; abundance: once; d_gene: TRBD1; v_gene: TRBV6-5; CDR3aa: CASSLDRALYNEQFF; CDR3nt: TGTGCCAGCAGTCTGGACAGGGCTCTCTACAATGAGCAGTTCTTC
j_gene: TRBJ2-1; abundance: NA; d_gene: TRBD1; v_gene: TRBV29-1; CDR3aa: CSVGGVTGGVTPVNEQFF; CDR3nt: TGCAGCGTTGGGGGGGTTACAGGGGGCGTAACCCCAGTCAATGAGCAGTTCTTC
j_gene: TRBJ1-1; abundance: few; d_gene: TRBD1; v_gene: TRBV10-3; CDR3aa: CAIRGTGGTEAFF; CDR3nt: TGTGCCATCAGGGGAACAGGGGGCACTGAAGCTTTCTTT
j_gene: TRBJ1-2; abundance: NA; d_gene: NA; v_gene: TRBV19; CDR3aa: CASSLGGAGNYGYTF; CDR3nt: TGTGCCAGTAGTCTCGGCGGGGCAGGGAACTATGGCTACACCTTC
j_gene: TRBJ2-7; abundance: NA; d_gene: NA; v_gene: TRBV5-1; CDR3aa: CASSPIGSGSYEQYF; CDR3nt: TGCGCCAGCAGCCCGATAGGGTCGGGCTCGTACGAGCAGTACTTC
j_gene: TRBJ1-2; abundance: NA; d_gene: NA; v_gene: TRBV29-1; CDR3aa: CSVGQTNYGYTF; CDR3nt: TGCAGCGTTGGACAGACTAACTATGGCTACACCTTC
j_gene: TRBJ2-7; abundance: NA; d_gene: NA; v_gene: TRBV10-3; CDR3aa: CATAPDLLGEQYF; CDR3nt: TGTGCCACCGCTCCAGATCTCCTAGGCGAGCAGTACTTC
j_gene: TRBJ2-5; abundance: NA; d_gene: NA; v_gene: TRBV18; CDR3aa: CASSPGVGAPQETQYF; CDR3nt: TGTGCCAGCTCGCCAGGGGTTGGGGCCCCACAAGAGACCCAGTACTTC
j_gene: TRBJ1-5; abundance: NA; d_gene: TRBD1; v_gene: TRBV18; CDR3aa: CASSPLNRGDQPQHF; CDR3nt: TGTGCCAGCTCACCACTTAACAGGGGGGATCAGCCCCAGCATTTT
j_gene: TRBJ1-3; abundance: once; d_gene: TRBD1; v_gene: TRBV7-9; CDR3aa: CASSAPGTGRNTIYF; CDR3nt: TGTGCCAGCAGCGCCCCCGGGACAGGGCGAAACACCATATATTTT
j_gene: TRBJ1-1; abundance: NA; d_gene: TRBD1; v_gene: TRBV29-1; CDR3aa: CSVRSQGAGGTEAFF; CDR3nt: TGCAGCGTGAGATCACAGGGGGCTGGGGGCACTGAAGCTTTCTTT
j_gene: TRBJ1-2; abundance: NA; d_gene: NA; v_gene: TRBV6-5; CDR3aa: CASGRREDGYTF; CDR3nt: TGTGCCAGCGGGCGGAGGGAAGATGGCTACACCTTC
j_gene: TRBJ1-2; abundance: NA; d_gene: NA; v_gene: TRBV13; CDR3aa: CASSQDRSNYGYTF; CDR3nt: TGTGCCAGCAGTCAAGACAGGTCTAACTATGGCTACACCTTC
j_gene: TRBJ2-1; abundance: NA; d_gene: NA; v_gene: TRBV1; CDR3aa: CTSSLPTGPHTNEQFF; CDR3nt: TGCACCAGCAGCCTCCCCACAGGGCCCCATACCAATGAGCAGTTCTTC
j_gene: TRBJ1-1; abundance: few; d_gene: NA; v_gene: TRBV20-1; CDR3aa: CSASFTEAFF; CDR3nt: TGCAGTGCTTCCTTCACTGAAGCTTTCTTT
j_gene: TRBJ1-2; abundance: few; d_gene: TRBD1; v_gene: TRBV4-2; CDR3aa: CASSQEGIGQGGSGYGYTF; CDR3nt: TGTGCCAGCAGCCAAGAAGGGATCGGACAGGGAGGATCGGGCTATGGCTACACCTTC
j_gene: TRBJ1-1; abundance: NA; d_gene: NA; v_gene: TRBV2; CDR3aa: CASTLEGVNTEAFF; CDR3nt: TGTGCCAGCACTCTGGAGGGGGTGAACACTGAAGCTTTCTTT